The 17 T cell receptor beta chains given below trace back to one sample, sequenced in a study of shared clonotypes between healthy human individuals. Sequenced by immunoSEQ multiplex PCR; TCRdb stores in-frame clones only, minus some. The profile covers 2 million to 2.5 million clones, with around 93% appearing a single time and 0.3% to 0.4% taken by the ten largest. The sample comprised naive CD4+ T cells from PBMCs. Noted subset: CD45RA+ positively selected. The receptors derive from a man aged 18 to 29 in good health. Some clones in this sample may be carry-over from other donors' samples.

Only one count was recorded for this clone. This rearrangement joins TRBV28 to TRBJ2-3; the D is unclear. V gave up 8 bases and J gave up 1 base, with 7 bases separating them. This CDR3 is built from 12 residues. CDR1 and CDR2 from the germline V gene are MDHEN and SYDVKM. CDR3 DNA sequence: TGTGCCAGCGGGTTCCGCACAGATACGCAGTATTTT. It encodes CASGFRTDTQYF.

This chain joins TRBV2 and TRBJ1-2; D uncertain. The germline CDR1 and CDR2 sequences are SNHLY and FYNNEI. V was clipped by 1 base and J by 4 bases, with 4 bases between them. The CDR3 is 12 amino acids. DNA for the CDR3: TGTGCCAGCAGTGAAGTCAGCTATGGCTACACCTTC. It is translated as CASSEVSYGYTF.

Note on this clone: Other DNA variants within this sample encode the same CDR3. This chain uses TRBV5-4 with TRBJ2-5, with unresolved D. Germline-derived CDR1 and CDR2 are SGHNT and YYREEE (reference sequence). Trimming shortened V by 0 bases and J by 4 bases, and 4 bases separated the two germline ends. This CDR3 spans 12 amino acids. The CDR3 DNA sequence: TGTGCCAGCAGCTTGGTGGGAGAGACCCAGTACTTC. Protein sequence: CASSLVGETQYF.

The genes are TRBV5-5 and TRBJ2-5; D is undetermined. CDR3 size: 11 residues. V dropped 4 bases and J dropped 7 bases, with 8 bases sitting between them. Germline V gene data show CDR1 as SGHKS and CDR2 as YYEKEE (reference sequence). The CDR3 DNA reads as TGTGCCAGCAGCCCCCGCGGGACCCAGTACTTC. It specifies CASSPRGTQYF.

The genes are TRBV2 and TRBJ1-3; D is unclear. V shed 7 bases and J shed 0 bases, with 13 bases lying between them. The CDR3 has 15 amino acids. The germline gives CDR1 SNHLY, CDR2 FYNNEI. The CDR3 loop reads CASKVGDGSGNTIYF. CDR3 DNA: TGTGCCAGCAAGGTTGGAGACGGCTCTGGAAACACCATATATTTT.

The count of this clone is one. The chain combines TRBV5-1 with TRBJ2-3; D ambiguous. Germline V CDR1 and CDR2: SGHRS, YFSETQ. This CDR3 region has 15 residues. The V gene lost 4 bases and the J gene lost 0 bases, with 12 bases spanning the gap. The CDR3 sequence is CASSPRAPSTDTQYF. The CDR3 bases are TGCGCCAGCAGCCCCCGGGCACCTAGCACAGATACGCAGTATTTT.

This clone came up once. Written as DNA, the CDR3 is TGTGCCAGCAGCTGGGCCGGGACATATAATGGCTACACCTTC. Translation gives CASSWAGTYNGYTF. The chain recombines TRBV7-8 with TRBJ1-2, with D possibly matching TRBD1 (6 bases). The germline gives CDR1 SGHVS, CDR2 FQNEAQ. Trimming pared 4 bases from V and 6 bases from J, leaving 15 bases between. The CDR3 contains 14 residues.

This chain joins TRBV7-6 and TRBJ2-1; 8 bases line up with TRBD2. This CDR3 has 16 residues. Germline trimming cut 5 bases from V and 3 bases from J; bases unmatched to any gene: 9. From germline, CDR1 is SGHVS and CDR2 FNYEAQ. CDR3 coding DNA: TGTGCCAGCAGCATCAGGCGGGAGGCCATCTACAATGAGCAGTTCTTC. Encoded protein: CASSIRREAIYNEQFF. Together with reference TRBV7-6 and TRBJ2-1, the CDR3 gives the full variable domain: GAGVSQSPRYKVTKRGQDVALRCDPISGHVSLYWYRQALGQGPEFLTYFNYEAQQDKSGLPNDRFSAERPEGSISTLTIQRTEQRDSAMYRCASSIRREAIYNEQFFGPGTRLTVL.

The chain carries TRBV11-2 and TRBJ2-1; possibly TRBD2 for D (6 bases). The CDR3 totals 16 residues. CDR1 and CDR2 (germline): SGHAT, FQNNGV. Trimming shortened V by 5 bases and J by 4 bases, and 18 bases separated the two germline ends. CDR3 region: CASSRPLGSGYNEQFF. The CDR3 DNA follows: TGTGCCAGCAGCCGACCCCTCGGGAGTGGGTACAATGAGCAGTTCTTC.

This chain uses TRBV2 with TRBJ1-5, with D maybe TRBD1 (5 bases). Germline V lookup: CDR1 SNHLY, CDR2 FYNNEI. Trimming shortened V by 2 bases and J by 8 bases, and 13 bases separated the two germline ends. The CDR3 runs 14 residues. In DNA form, the CDR3 reads TGTGCCAGCAGTGAACGTACGAAAGGGGAGCCCCAGCATTTT. This sequence encodes CASSERTKGEPQHF.

This clone has a single count. V is TRBV19 and J is TRBJ1-2; D is unclear. CDR1 LNHDA and CDR2 SQIVND come from the germline V gene (reference sequence). V was cut by 4 bases and J by 4 bases, with 13 bases left in between. This CDR3 is built from 14 residues. DNA of the CDR3: TGTGCCAGTAGTACGGCAGGTCCCCCCTATGGCTACACCTTC. It specifies CASSTAGPPYGYTF.

The rearrangement uses TRBV6-5 and TRBJ1-2, with D possibly TRBD1 on 5 matching bases. The CDR3 runs to 13 residues. Germline assignment: CDR1 MNHEY and CDR2 SVGAGI. V was trimmed by 6 bases and J by 2 bases, leaving 10 bases between them. The CDR3 region is CASRRDGNYGYTF. In nucleotides, the CDR3 is TGTGCCAGCAGAAGGGACGGAAACTATGGCTACACCTTC.

The chain joins TRBV29-1 to TRBJ2-6; D might be TRBD2 (6 bases). Looked up from germline, CDR1 is SQVTM and CDR2 is ANQGSEA. The length of the CDR3 is 15 residues. V dropped 3 bases and J dropped 0 bases, with 9 bases sitting between them. The CDR3 region is CSVESGVSGANVLTF. The CDR3 bases are TGCAGCGTTGAGTCGGGAGTCTCTGGGGCCAACGTCCTGACTTTC.

The CDR3 loop reads CASSPTGSGQPQHF. CDR3 coding DNA: TGTGCCAGCTCACCAACCGGGAGTGGACAGCCCCAGCATTTT. J is TRBJ1-5 and V is TRBV18; D not certain. Germline values: CDR1 KGHSH, CDR2 LQKENI. This CDR3 region has 14 residues. The V end was cut by 2 bases, the J end by 7 bases, with 12 bases between.

CDR3 sequence: CASSWTSGRAYEQYF. For the CDR3, the DNA is TGTGCCAGCAGCTGGACTAGCGGGAGGGCCTACGAGCAGTACTTC. This sequence joins TRBV11-1 and TRBJ2-7; TRBD2 agrees at 15 bases. After removal of 4 bases from V and 2 bases from J, the junction contained 0 bases not matched to a gene. Germline values: CDR1 SGHAT, CDR2 FQDESV (reference sequence). The CDR3 sequence is 15 residues long.

The chain links TRBV28 to TRBJ1-1; D possibly corresponds to TRBD1 (5 bases). Germline V gene lookup returns CDR1 MDHEN and CDR2 SYDVKM. V was shortened by 3 bases and J by 0 bases, with 17 bases between the two germline ends. CDR3 length: 17 amino acids. The CDR3 DNA sequence: TGTGCCAGCAGTTTCCACCCCCGACAGCATATGAACACTGAAGCTTTCTTT. Protein sequence: CASSFHPRQHMNTEAFF.

This chain uses TRBV19 with TRBJ2-2, with D perhaps matching TRBD1 (6 bases). V lost 3 bases to trimming and J lost 6 bases, with 11 bases between them. Per the germline V gene, CDR1 is LNHDA and CDR2 is SQIVND (reference sequence). CDR3 length equals 14 residues. DNA for the CDR3: TGTGCCAGTAGTATGACAGGTTCCGCCGGGGAGCTGTTTTTT. This translates into CASSMTGSAGELFF. The entire variable domain, with the rest obtained from reference TRBV19 and TRBJ2-2, is as follows: DGGITQSPKYLFRKEGQNVTLSCEQNLNHDAMYWYRQDPGQGLRLIYYSQIVNDFQKGDIAEGYSVSREKKESFPLTVTSAQKNPTAFYLCASSMTGSAGELFFGEGSRLTVL.